The 5 T cell receptor beta chains below all came from one sample that was sequenced in a study of T-cell memory formation after mild COVID-19. TCRdb recomputed calls from the 5' RACE reads with MiXCR, one row per CDR3 protein. Of around 140,000 distinct CDR3 sequences listed, over 15% are singletons. Sequenced sample: PBMCs or a T cell subset sorted from them (not recorded which). Every receptor here comes from an adult woman who had mild COVID-19 (a few samples of this study predate the infection). Cell type and time point are not known.

V and J are TRBV6-6 and TRBJ1-6, with D unresolved. Deletions cut 7 bases from V and 7 bases from J, with 14 bases between. Germline values: CDR1 MNHNY, CDR2 SVGAGI (reference sequence). CDR3 length equals 14 residues. The CDR3 DNA follows: TGTGCCAGCAATATCAACGGATTGAATTCACCCCTCCACTTT. This sequence encodes CASNINGLNSPLHF.

This chain connects TRBV6-2 or TRBV6-3 to TRBJ2-7; D gene unclear. The CDR3 consists of 12 residues. Trimming removed 2 bases from V and 4 bases from J, with 6 bases in between. The germline V gene encodes CDR1 MNHEY and CDR2 SVGEGT. The DNA for the CDR3 is TGTGCCAGCAGTTACGGCCCGTACGAGCAGTACTTC. It yields the protein CASSYGPYEQYF.

The table lists this clonotype with a count of one. The rearrangement links TRBV20-1 to TRBJ2-7; the D is unclear. V was shortened by 8 bases and J by 2 bases, with 10 bases between the two germline ends. The CDR3 spans 11 residues. Germline V gives CDR1 DFQATT, CDR2 SNEGSKA (reference sequence). For the CDR3, the DNA is TGCAGTTGTACTGACACCTACGAGCAGTACTTC. Its translation: CSCTDTYEQYF.

V and J are TRBV29-1 and TRBJ1-1; no clear D gene. The CDR3 extends over 11 amino acids. Germline V gene lookup returns CDR1 SQVTM and CDR2 ANQGSEA. Trimming left V 4 bases short and J 4 bases short, with 7 bases between. This CDR3 is CSVGWGTEAFF. CDR3 DNA: TGCAGCGTTGGTTGGGGCACTGAAGCTTTCTTT.

This clonotype was observed a few times. The CDR3 DNA reads TGCAGCGTAGACGGAGCGGACATACGGAATGAGCAGTTCTTC. Amino acids: CSVDGADIRNEQFF. The chain has TRBV29-1 and TRBJ2-1; D may match TRBD1 or TRBD2 (5 bases each). The germline V and J ends were trimmed by 6 bases and 7 bases, with 19 bases remaining between them. The V gene's germline CDR1 is SQVTM and CDR2 ANQGSEA. The length of the CDR3 is 14 residues.